What follows is one T cell receptor (beta chain) and its context. Antigen: not known. This entry belongs to a study of T cells in Graves' hyperthyroidism and ophthalmopathy. At the level of the study: Sampling of peripheral blood happened at initial diagnosis, prior to any treatment.

Patients were excluded because of uncontrolled infection, other autoimmune disease, pregnancy or lactation. The PBMCs were taken from around 10 ml of fresh peripheral blood. Study conclusions and caveats: Model output signaled ophthalmopathy a median around 6.9 months ahead of onset.

Germline V gives CDR1 SNHLY, CDR2 FYNNEI. The V and J ends lost 5 bases and 2 bases respectively, with 14 bases between them. This CDR3 region has 15 residues. Amplification yielded TCR beta CDR3 regions, with RNA transcripts as the source. The HTBI set primed first-round TCR CDR3 RT-PCR. TCRdb re-analysed the multiplex PCR reads in MiXCR, keeping a single row per CDR3 protein. Of approximately 320,000 distinct CDR3 sequences in the sample, roughly 17% were seen once. The receptor was derived from a man in his thirties or forties with Graves' hyperthyroidism. The sequencing sample was made of blood. This chain links TRBV2 with TRBJ2-3; perhaps TRBD2 as D (7 bases). CDR3 in amino acids: CASSKQGGATDTQYF. The CDR3 region has the DNA TGTGCCAGCAGTAAACAAGGGGGGGCCACAGATACGCAGTATTTT.